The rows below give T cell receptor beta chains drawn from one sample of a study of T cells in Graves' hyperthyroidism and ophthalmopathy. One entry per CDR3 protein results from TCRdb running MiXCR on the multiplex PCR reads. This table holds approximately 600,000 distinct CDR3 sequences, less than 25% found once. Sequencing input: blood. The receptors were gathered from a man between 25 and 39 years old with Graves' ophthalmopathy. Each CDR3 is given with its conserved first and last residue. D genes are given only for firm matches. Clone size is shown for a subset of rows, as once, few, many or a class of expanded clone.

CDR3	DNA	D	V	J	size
CASNAGTGNQPQHF	TGTGCCAGCAATGCAGGGACAGGTAATCAGCCCCAGCATTTT	TRBD1	TRBV12-3/TRBV12-4	TRBJ1-5	many
CASSQDLGSSYNEQFF	TGTGCCAGCAGCCAAGATCTTGGGTCCTCCTACAATGAGCAGTTCTTC	NA	TRBV3-1	TRBJ2-1	NA
CASSSRGGFYEQYF	TGTGCCAGCAGCTCCCGGGGAGGGTTCTACGAGCAGTACTTC	TRBD2	TRBV3-1	TRBJ2-7	many
CSVVGTGSEQYF	TGCAGCGTTGTAGGGACAGGATCCGAGCAGTACTTC	TRBD1	TRBV29-1	TRBJ2-7	NA
CASSQEPRLAKAGELFF	TGCGCCAGCAGCCAAGAACCAAGACTAGCTAAGGCCGGGGAGCTGTTTTTT	TRBD2	TRBV4-1	TRBJ2-2	few
CASSPDGLAGGEQFF	TGTGCCAGCAGCCCTGACGGACTAGCGGGAGGGGAGCAGTTCTTC	TRBD2	TRBV5-8	TRBJ2-1	few
CASSPGAGYGYTF	TGTGCCAGCAGCCCCGGGGCGGGCTATGGCTACACCTTC	NA	TRBV6-1	TRBJ1-2	NA
CASSETADPYGYTF	TGTGCCAGCAGTGAAACGGCAGACCCCTATGGCTACACCTTC	NA	TRBV2	TRBJ1-2	many
CASSPLPGAAGELFF	TGTGCCAGCAGTCCCCTCCCAGGGGCTGCCGGGGAGCTGTTTTTT	NA	TRBV27	TRBJ2-2	few
CASSSSSIPGQGFFPYGYTF	TGTGCCAGCAGTTCCTCATCAATACCGGGACAGGGGTTTTTTCCCTATGGCTACACCTTC	TRBD1	TRBV28	TRBJ1-2	few
CASSYHGRGSSLAGDTDTQYF	TGTGCCAGCAGCTATCACGGGAGGGGGTCCTCCCTAGCGGGAGACACAGATACGCAGTATTTT	TRBD2	TRBV7-8	TRBJ2-3	many
CASIVGRISTEAFF	TGTGCCAGCATTGTGGGCCGGATTTCCACTGAAGCTTTCTTT	NA	TRBV28	TRBJ1-1	many
CASSDSWSAETQYF	TGTGCCAGCAGTGATAGTTGGTCTGCGGAGACCCAGTACTTC	NA	TRBV6-1	TRBJ2-5	few
CASSSGQGLGNEKLFF	TGCGCCAGCAGCTCCGGACAGGGGCTAGGGAATGAAAAACTGTTTTTT	TRBD1	TRBV5-1	TRBJ1-4	few